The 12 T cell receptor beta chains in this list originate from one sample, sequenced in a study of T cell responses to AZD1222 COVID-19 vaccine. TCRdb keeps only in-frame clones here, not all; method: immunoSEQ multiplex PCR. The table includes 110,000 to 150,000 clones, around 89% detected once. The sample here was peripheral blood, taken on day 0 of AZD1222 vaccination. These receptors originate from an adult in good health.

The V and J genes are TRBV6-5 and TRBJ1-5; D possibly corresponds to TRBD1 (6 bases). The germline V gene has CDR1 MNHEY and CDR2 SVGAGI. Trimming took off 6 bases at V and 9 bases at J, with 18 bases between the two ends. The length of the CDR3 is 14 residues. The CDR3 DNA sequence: TGTGCCAGCAGCCCAGGGGCCCCGGCCGCGCCCCAGCATTTT. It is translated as CASSPGAPAAPQHF.

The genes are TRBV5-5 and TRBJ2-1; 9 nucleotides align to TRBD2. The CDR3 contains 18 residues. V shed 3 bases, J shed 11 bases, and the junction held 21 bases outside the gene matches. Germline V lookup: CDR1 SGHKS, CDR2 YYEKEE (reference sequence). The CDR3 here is CASSSVSASGIRGSQQFF. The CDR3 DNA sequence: TGTGCCAGCAGCTCGGTTAGCGCTAGCGGGATCCGGGGGTCCCAGCAGTTCTTC. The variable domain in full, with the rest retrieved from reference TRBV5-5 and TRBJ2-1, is DAGVTQSPTHLIKTRGQQVTLRCSPISGHKSVSWYQQVLGQGPQFIFQYYEKEERGRGNFPDRFSARQFPNYSSELNVNALLLGDSALYLCASSSVSASGIRGSQQFFGPGTRLTVL.

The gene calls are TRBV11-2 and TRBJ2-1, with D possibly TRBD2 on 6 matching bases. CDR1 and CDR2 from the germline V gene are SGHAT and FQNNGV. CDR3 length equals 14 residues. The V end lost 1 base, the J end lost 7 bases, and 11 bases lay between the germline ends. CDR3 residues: CASSLVLAWNEQFF. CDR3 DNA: TGTGCCAGCAGCTTAGTCCTAGCGTGGAATGAGCAGTTCTTC.

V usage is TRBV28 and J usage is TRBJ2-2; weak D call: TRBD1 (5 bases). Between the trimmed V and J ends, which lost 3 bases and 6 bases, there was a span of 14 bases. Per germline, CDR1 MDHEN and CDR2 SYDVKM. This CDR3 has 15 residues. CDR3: CASSFRVKGSGELFF. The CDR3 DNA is TGTGCCAGCAGTTTTCGGGTAAAGGGGTCCGGGGAGCTGTTTTTT.

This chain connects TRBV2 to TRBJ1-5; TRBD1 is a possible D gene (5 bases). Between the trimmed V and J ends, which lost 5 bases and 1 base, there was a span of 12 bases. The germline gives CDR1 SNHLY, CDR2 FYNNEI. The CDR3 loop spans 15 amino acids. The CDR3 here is CASSHGGGSNQPQHF. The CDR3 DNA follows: TGTGCCAGCAGTCACGGCGGGGGGAGCAATCAGCCCCAGCATTTT.

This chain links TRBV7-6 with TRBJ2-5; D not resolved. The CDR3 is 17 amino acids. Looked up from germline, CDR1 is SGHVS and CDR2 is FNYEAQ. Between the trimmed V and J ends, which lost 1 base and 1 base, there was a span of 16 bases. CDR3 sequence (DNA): TGTGCCAGCAGCTTAGTTGGTGTAGTGGAAATCCAAGAGACCCAGTACTTC. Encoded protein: CASSLVGVVEIQETQYF.

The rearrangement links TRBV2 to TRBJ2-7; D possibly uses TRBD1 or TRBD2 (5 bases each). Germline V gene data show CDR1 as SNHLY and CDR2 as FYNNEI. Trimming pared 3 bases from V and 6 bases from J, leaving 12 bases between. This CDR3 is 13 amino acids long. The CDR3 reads CASSDRAGSEQYF. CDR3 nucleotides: TGTGCCAGCAGTGATCGGGCAGGGAGCGAGCAGTACTTC.

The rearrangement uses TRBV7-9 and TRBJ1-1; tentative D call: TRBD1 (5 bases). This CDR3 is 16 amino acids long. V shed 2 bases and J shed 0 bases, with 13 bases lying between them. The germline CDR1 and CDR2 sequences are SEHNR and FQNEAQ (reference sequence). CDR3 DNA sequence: TGTGCCAGCAGCTTATTCAGGGCAACTATGAACACTGAAGCTTTCTTT. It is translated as CASSLFRATMNTEAFF.

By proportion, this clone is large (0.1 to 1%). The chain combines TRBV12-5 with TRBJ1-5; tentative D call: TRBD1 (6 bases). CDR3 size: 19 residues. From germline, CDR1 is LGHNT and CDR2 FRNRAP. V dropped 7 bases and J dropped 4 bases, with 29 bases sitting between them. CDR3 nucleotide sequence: TGTGCTAGTGTGGGCACTGGGGGGGGCGCAAGGTTTGATAATCAGCCCCAGCATTTT. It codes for CASVGTGGGARFDNQPQHF.

DNA of the CDR3: TGTGCCAGCTCACCACTAGAACGACAGACCTACGAGCAGTACTTC. Protein: CASSPLERQTYEQYF. The genes are TRBV18 and TRBJ2-7, with D maybe TRBD1 (5 bases). Germline CDR1 KGHSH, CDR2 LQKENI. CDR3 size: 15 residues. Trimming shortened V by 1 base and J by 2 bases, and 12 bases separated the two germline ends. Complete variable domain (other parts from reference TRBV18 and TRBJ2-7): NAGVMQNPRHLVRRRGQEARLRCSPMKGHSHVYWYRQLPEEGLKFMVYLQKENIIDESGMPKERFSAEFPKEGPSILRIQQVVRGDSAAYFCASSPLERQTYEQYFGPGTRLTVT.

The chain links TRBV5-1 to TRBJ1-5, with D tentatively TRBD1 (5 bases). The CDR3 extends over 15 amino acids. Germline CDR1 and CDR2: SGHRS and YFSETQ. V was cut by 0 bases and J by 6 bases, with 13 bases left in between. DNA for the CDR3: TGCGCCAGCAGCTTGGTGGGAGGGGTCGGTCAGCCCCAGCATTTT. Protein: CASSLVGGVGQPQHF.

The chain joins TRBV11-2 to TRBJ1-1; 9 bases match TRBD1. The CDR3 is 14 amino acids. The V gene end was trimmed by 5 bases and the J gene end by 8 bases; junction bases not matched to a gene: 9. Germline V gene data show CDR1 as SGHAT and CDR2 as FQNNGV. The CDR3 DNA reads TGTGCCAGCAGCGGTTTTACAGGGGGCTTGGAAGCTTTCTTT. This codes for CASSGFTGGLEAFF.